This entry lists 28 T cell receptor beta chains sequenced from one sample in a study of tumor-infiltrating lymphocytes in primary liver carcinoma. Constant-region priming of 500 ng total RNA yielded TCR beta cDNA. Three nested multiplex PCR rounds, a slightly modified ARM-PCR method, built the TCR beta libraries. With TRBV1-TRBV30 forward primers and a C-beta reverse primer, the first two PCR rounds were run for approximately 9 cycles each. A single record per CDR3 protein comes from TCRdb applying MiXCR to the multiplex PCR reads. Among some 320,000 distinct CDR3 sequences listed, 65% were seen once. Extraction also yielded germline DNA, while blood RNA was obtained from unsorted whole blood. Source material: peripheral blood. These receptors were taken from a middle-aged man with primary liver carcinoma and hepatitis B virus infection.

The rearrangement uses TRBV6-2 or TRBV6-3 and TRBJ2-3; either TRBD1 or TRBD2 may supply D (8 bases each). V was cut by 4 bases and J by 0 bases, with 23 bases left in between. This CDR3 spans 19 amino acids. Germline V CDR1 and CDR2: MNHEY, SVGEGT. The CDR3 protein is CASSSRLAGTGGSTDTQYF. The CDR3 DNA sequence: TGTGCCAGCAGTTCGAGATTAGCGGGGACAGGTGGTAGCACAGATACGCAGTATTTT.

CDR3 coding DNA: TGTGCCAGCAGCATTCAAACAGGGTTAGCATCCTACGAGCAGTACTTC. Translating gives CASSIQTGLASYEQYF. The chain is built from TRBV21-1 and TRBJ2-7; TRBD1, the D gene given by the table, was not confirmed from the DNA. TRBV21-1 is listed as a pseudogene. The length of the CDR3 is 16 residues.

A remark on this clonotype: A read error may explain this, as a much larger clone is one base away. Since the CDR3 does not end with the conserved phenylalanine or tryptophan, this likely comes from a read error. The rearrangement joins TRBV29-1 to TRBJ2-3; D remains unclear. The length of the CDR3 is 12 residues. Deletions cut 7 bases from V and 1 base from J, with 9 bases between. Per the germline V gene, CDR1 is SQVTM and CDR2 is ANQGSEA. CDR3 bases: TGCAGCGGGGGTTGGGGCACAGATACGCAGTATGTT. Its translation: CSGGWGTDTQYV.

Details on this clonotype: The CDR3 ends on some other residue instead of the conserved phenylalanine or tryptophan, so this is likely a read error. The chain uses TRBV5-1 and TRBJ2-3; TRBD2 is a possible D gene (5 bases). Trimming took off 1 base at V and 6 bases at J, with 6 bases between the two ends. Germline CDR1 is SGHRS and CDR2 is YFSETQ. The CDR3 sequence is 12 residues long. DNA of the CDR3: TGCGCCAGCAGCTTGTGGGAGGATACGCAGTATTTG. The encoded protein is CASSLWEDTQYL.

The chain couples TRBV5-6 to TRBJ2-1; 8 bases fit TRBD2. Germline trimming cut 6 bases from V and 1 base from J; bases unmatched to any gene: 15. This CDR3 is built from 18 residues. The V gene's germline CDR1 is SGHDT and CDR2 YYEEEE. CDR3 nucleotides: TGTGCCAGCAACTCGGAACTAGCGGTATTTCGATCCTACAATGAGCAGTTCTTC. Protein product: CASNSELAVFRSYNEQFF.

This clonotype was observed at least ten times. The CDR3 DNA is TGTGCCAGCCAAATGGGGGGGCCGACCTACGAGCAGTACTTC. Translated: CASQMGGPTYEQYF. The V and J genes are TRBV6-6 and TRBJ2-7; possibly TRBD2 for D (7 bases). The CDR3 is made up of 14 amino acids. Germline values: CDR1 MNHNY, CDR2 SVGAGI (reference sequence). V dropped 8 bases and J dropped 2 bases, with 16 bases sitting between them.

Regarding this clonotype: Given the absence of the conserved phenylalanine or tryptophan at the CDR3 end, a read error is likely. The V gene is TRBV6-1, the J gene TRBJ1-6, with 9 bases identical to TRBD1. With 2 bases clipped from V and 7 bases from J, the junction kept 6 bases outside the gene matches. Germline loops: CDR1 MNHNS, CDR2 SASEGT. CDR3 length equals 16 residues. CDR3 in amino acids: CASSEKGTGSNSPLHL. The CDR3 bases are TGTGCCAGCAGTGAAAAGGGGACAGGGAGCAATTCACCCCTCCACTTA.

Details on this clonotype: A junction boundary mismatches the germline segment, possibly from a read error. Written as DNA, the CDR3 is TGTACCTCAAAGGAACAGGGGAACACCGGGGAGCCGTTTTTT. It yields the protein CTSKEQGNTGEPFF. The J gene is TRBJ2-2, the V gene TRBV10-3; 7 bases align to TRBD1. Per the germline V gene, CDR1 is ENHRY and CDR2 is SYGVKD. The CDR3 runs to 14 residues.

As for this clonotype: The junction differs from germline at one of its ends, possibly a read error. This chain links TRBV5-6 with TRBJ2-5; D call uncertain. The CDR3 has 12 amino acids. Germline assignment: CDR1 SGHDT and CDR2 YYEEEE. The CDR3 bases are TGTGCCAGCAGCTCCCTACAAGATACCCAGTACTTC. Its protein product is CASSSLQDTQYF.

V gene TRBV4-2 combines with J gene TRBJ1-4; 10 positions agree with TRBD1. V trimming: 10 bases; J trimming: 2 bases; junction bases outside the gene matches: 13. Germline V gives CDR1 LGHNA, CDR2 YNFKEQ. This CDR3 has 17 residues. The chain's CDR3 is CANSRGTGAGTNEKLFF. The CDR3 DNA reads TGTGCCAACAGTCGGGGGACAGGGGCTGGCACTAATGAAAAACTGTTTTTT.

V is TRBV7-9 and J is TRBJ2-1; D possibly uses TRBD1 or TRBD2 (5 bases each). Germline V gene data show CDR1 as SEHNR and CDR2 as FQNEAQ (reference sequence). The germline V and J ends were trimmed by 4 bases and 2 bases, with 9 bases remaining between them. The CDR3 runs 14 residues. DNA of the CDR3: TGTGCCAGCAGCTCAACGGGACCCTACAATGAGCAGTTCTTC. It specifies CASSSTGPYNEQFF.

This clonotype has at least ten counts. This sequence joins TRBV29-1 and TRBJ2-7; 12 nucleotides match TRBD1. CDR3 length equals 13 residues. CDR1 is SQVTM and CDR2 is ANQGSEA in the germline V gene. V shed 6 bases and J 9 bases; nucleotides not matched to a gene: 9. The CDR3 nucleotides read TGCAGCGTCTCCGGGACAGGGGGCGCCGGGCAGTACTTC. Protein sequence: CSVSGTGGAGQYF.

The chain carries TRBV11-2 and TRBJ2-3; 9 positions agree with TRBD2. Germline loops: CDR1 SGHAT, CDR2 FQNNGV. This CDR3 contains 17 residues. The ends lost 5 bases at V and 6 bases at J; junction bases unmatched: 15. CDR3 protein: CASSPLGSGRVPDTQYF. In DNA, the CDR3 is TGTGCCAGCAGCCCCTTAGGTAGCGGGAGAGTCCCGGATACGCAGTATTTT.

At least ten counts were recorded for this clonotype. The chain recombines TRBV29-1 with TRBJ2-7, with 11 bases lining up with TRBD1. Germline-derived CDR1 and CDR2 are SQVTM and ANQGSEA. CDR3 size: 16 residues. V trimming: 1 base; J trimming: 1 base; junction bases outside the gene matches: 6. The CDR3, as DNA: TGCAGCGTTGAAGGGTCCCGGGACAGGGGGTCCTACGAGCAGTACTTC. Protein product: CSVEGSRDRGSYEQYF.

A note on this clonotype: A much larger clone is a single base away; this may be a read error. The gene calls are TRBV10-3 and TRBJ2-3, with D tentatively TRBD1 (6 bases). The assigned J gene may be wrong: the sequence end matches TRBJ1-5 better. The CDR3 runs to 14 residues. Germline V lookup: CDR1 ENHRY, CDR2 SYGVKD. CDR3 coding DNA: TGTGCCACCACTGCGGGGGCTAGCACAGATACGCAGCATTTT. Its protein is CATTAGASTDTQHF.

As to this clonotype: A much larger clone lies one base from this, so it may be a read error. V and J are TRBV29-1 and TRBJ2-7, with D possibly TRBD2 on 5 matching bases. Germline V lookup: CDR1 SQVTM, CDR2 ANQGSEA. This CDR3 is 15 amino acids long. The ends were cut back, 4 bases at V and 7 bases at J, with 23 bases in the middle. The CDR3: CSVGVPSGLSVEQYF. The CDR3 DNA reads as TGCAGCGTTGGCGTGCCCAGCGGATTGTCGGTTGAGCAGTACTTC.

A few counts support this clonotype. With a much larger clone just one base away, this may be a read error. This rearrangement joins TRBV11-2 to TRBJ2-3; possible D gene TRBD2, 6 bases. The CDR3 totals 16 residues. Looked up from germline, CDR1 is SGHAT and CDR2 is FQNNGV. The CDR3 spells CASSLVGGASTDTRYF. The CDR3 bases are TGTGCCAGCAGCTTAGTGGGAGGCGCTAGCACAGATACGCGGTATTTT.

Notes on this clonotype: A much larger clone differs from this one at a single base, so this may be a read error. The J gene is TRBJ2-7, the V gene TRBV12-3 or TRBV12-4, with unresolved D. This CDR3 spans 15 amino acids. Trimming stripped 5 bases from V and 1 base from J, with 15 bases between. The CDR3 sequence: CASSDTWAYSYEQYF. The DNA of the CDR3 is TGTGCCAGCAGTGATACATGGGCATATTCCTACGAGCAGTACTTC.

This clonotype showed up many times. The genes are TRBV4-3 and TRBJ1-4; D not certain. Trimming shortened V by 0 bases and J by 7 bases, and 12 bases separated the two germline ends. Germline assignment: CDR1 LGHNA and CDR2 YSLEER. This CDR3 comprises 15 residues. CDR3 bases: TGCGCCAGCAGCCAAGAGTGGGGATGGGGTGAAAAACTGTTTTTT. Amino acids: CASSQEWGWGEKLFF.

This clonotype was picked up one time. The CDR3 does not close with the conserved phenylalanine or tryptophan, likely indicating a read error. The chain uses TRBV11-2 and TRBJ2-7; D remains unclear. Germline values: CDR1 SGHAT, CDR2 FQNNGV. The CDR3 is made up of 14 amino acids. V shed 0 bases and J shed 0 bases, with 6 bases lying between them. For the CDR3, the DNA is TGTGCCAGCAGCTTAGACGCGATCTCCTACGAGCAGTACTTG. Amino acid sequence: CASSLDAISYEQYL.

Turning to this clonotype: Being one base from a much bigger clone, this may be a read error. This chain joins TRBV12-3 or TRBV12-4 and TRBJ2-2, with D possibly being TRBD2 (6 bases). There are 18 residues in the CDR3. CDR3 loop: CASSFGTYESRDTGELVF. CDR3 coding DNA: TGTGCCAGCAGTTTTGGGACTTATGAGTCCCGAGACACCGGGGAGCTGGTTTTT.

On this clonotype: The junction departs from the called germline gene at one end, perhaps through a read error. The chain combines TRBV6-2 or TRBV6-3 with TRBJ1-6; D is undetermined. CDR1 and CDR2 (germline): MNHEY, SVGEGT. This CDR3 is built from 14 residues. DNA for the CDR3: TGTGTCATCAGTTTCCAGACGGATTATTCACCTCTCCACTTT. This codes for CVISFQTDYSPLHF.

This clonotype was counted many times. The chain has TRBV10-3 and TRBJ2-1; D may match TRBD1 or TRBD2 (5 bases each). The CDR3 is made up of 12 amino acids. The germline V gene has CDR1 ENHRY and CDR2 SYGVKD. The CDR3 region is CATEGDHNEQFF. The CDR3 bases are TGTGCTACCGAAGGGGACCACAATGAGCAGTTCTTC.

Comments on this clonotype: A read error is likely, as this CDR3 ends without the conserved phenylalanine or tryptophan. V and J are TRBV11-2 and TRBJ1-1; D is undetermined. Looked up from germline, CDR1 is SGHAT and CDR2 is FQNNGV. The CDR3 consists of 13 residues. This CDR3 is CANSLDRIAEAFS. As DNA, the CDR3 is TGTGCCAACAGCTTAGACCGAATCGCTGAAGCTTTCTCT.

With respect to this clonotype: A much bigger clone sits one base away, suggesting this may be a read error. This chain joins TRBV6-5 and TRBJ1-2, with D tentatively TRBD1 (5 bases). CDR1 and CDR2 from the germline V gene are MNHEY and SVGAGI. The V and J ends lost 6 bases and 1 base respectively, with 9 bases between them. This CDR3 spans 13 amino acids. CDR3 amino acids: CASRVTVNYGYTF. CDR3 DNA: TGTGCCAGCAGGGTGACAGTTAACTATGGCTACACCTTC.

Comment on this clonotype: This sequence may be a read error, since a much larger clone differs from it by one base. The chain recombines TRBV16 with TRBJ1-2; D remains ambiguous. This CDR3 region has 14 residues. Germline CDR1 is KGHSY and CDR2 is FQNENV. The CDR3 DNA sequence: TGTGCCAGCAGCCAATCGGTAACGGGGTATGACTACACCTTC. The encoded protein is CASSQSVTGYDYTF. Drawing the rest from reference TRBV16 and TRBJ1-2, the complete variable domain is GEEVAQTPKHLVRGEGQKAKLYCAPIKGHSYVFWYQQVLKNEFKFLISFQNENVFDETGMPKERFSAKCLPNSPCSLEIQATKLEDSAVYFCASSQSVTGYDYTFGSGTRLTVV.

As for this clonotype: The conserved phenylalanine or tryptophan normally closing the CDR3 is absent here, so this likely arose from a read error. CDR3 sequence: CASSPETGGNQPQHL. The CDR3 bases are TGCGCCAGCAGCCCTGAAACAGGAGGCAATCAGCCCCAGCATCTT. The rearrangement joins TRBV4-1 to TRBJ1-5; D perhaps matches TRBD1 (5 bases). Germline V gene lookup returns CDR1 MGHRA and CDR2 YSYEKL. The CDR3 extends over 15 amino acids. V shed 4 bases and J shed 2 bases, with 12 bases lying between them.

The rearrangement uses TRBV10-3 and TRBJ2-5; a weak D match, TRBD2 (6 bases). CDR3 length: 13 residues. Germline V gene sequence: CDR1 ENHRY, CDR2 SYGVKD. V was pared by 10 bases and J by 4 bases, with 16 bases between. Written as DNA, the CDR3 is TGTGCCACGGGAGAGGGAAGGTCAGAGACCCAGTACTTC. This translates into CATGEGRSETQYF.